This T cell receptor beta chain was found in a study of cytomegalovirus exposure and HLA in healthy donors. Losses at the gene ends were 5 bases for V and 3 bases for J; bases not matched to a gene: 4. From germline, CDR1 is MNHEY and CDR2 SVGAGI. CDR3 length: 13 amino acids. The PCR employed 60 Vbeta primers together with 13 Jbeta primers. This table comes from immunoSEQ multiplex PCR, and its TCRdb copy is limited to in-frame clones, with some not included. The sample consists of 200,000 to 250,000 clones, approximately 80% of them appearing once. Findings and caveats of the study: In a later analysis, an Asian-associated ancestry cluster reportedly showed fewer N-insertions than the 666-donor mean.

With respect to this clone: Its antigen is as yet unknown.

This clonotype was sampled from a girl aged 2 to 10 in good health and CMV-seronegative. The chain combines TRBV6-5 with TRBJ2-7; 7 bases are shared with TRBD2. Sequencing used PBMCs. Here the CDR3 reads CASSSGTLYEQYF. CDR3 DNA sequence: TGTGCCAGCAGTAGCGGGACTCTCTACGAGCAGTACTTC.